This is a list of T cell receptor beta chains from one sample in a study of blood T cell repertoires in COVID-19. Sequenced by immunoSEQ multiplex PCR; TCRdb stores in-frame clones only, minus some. Of around 110,000 clones in the sample, around 90% were seen once. Sequenced input: peripheral blood. The receptors were gathered from a middle-aged man with active or convalescent COVID-19. CDR3s include the opening cysteine and the closing phenylalanine or tryptophan. A D gene is named only where the DNA matches it firmly. Size values are once, few and many counts, or a class for expanded clones, and some rows have none.

>TRBD2|TRBV11-2|TRBJ2-5|-
TGTGCCAGCAGCTTATTCGGGGGGAAAGAGACCCAGTACTTC
CASSLFGGKETQYF
>-|TRBV19|TRBJ1-5|once
TGTGCCAGTAGCGAGGGTTTAGGACTTCCCCAGCATTTT
CASSEGLGLPQHF
>-|TRBV14|TRBJ1-3|-
TGTGCCAGCAGCCAAGGCTCAAGCGCCCACACCATATATTTT
CASSQGSSAHTIYF
>-|TRBV6-2/TRBV6-3|TRBJ2-3|-
TGTGCCAGCAGTCGAGGGTTTGTGGTCTCAGATACGCAGTATTTT
CASSRGFVVSDTQYF
>-|TRBV6-6|TRBJ2-5|-
TGTGCCAGCACCCGGGACTTTCAACGGGAGACCCAGTACTTC
CASTRDFQRETQYF
>TRBD1|TRBV2|TRBJ1-5|-
TGTGCCAGTAGATCCGGGACAGGGGGCAATCAGCCCCAGCATTTT
CASRSGTGGNQPQHF
>TRBD1|TRBV7-9|TRBJ1-4|few
TGTGCCAGCAGCTTACTATCGACAGGGGATGAAAAACTGTTTTTT
CASSLLSTGDEKLFF
>TRBD1|TRBV28|TRBJ2-2|-
TGTGCCAGCGGGACAGCTAACACCGGGGAGCTGTTTTTT
CASGTANTGELFF
>TRBD1|TRBV11-2|TRBJ1-2|few
TGTGCCAGCAGCTTAGGGGACAGAGTAAATGGCTACACCTTC
CASSLGDRVNGYTF
>-|TRBV7-3|TRBJ2-7|-
TGTGCCAGCAGCTTAAACGGAGGCAATTCGAACGAGCAGTACTTC
CASSLNGGNSNEQYF
>TRBD1|TRBV28|TRBJ2-2|-
TGTGCCAGCAGTTTATCAGGCAGGACAGGGTTTTGGTCCGGGGAGCTGTTTTTT
CASSLSGRTGFWSGELFF
>-|TRBV7-2|TRBJ2-5|-
TGTGCCAGCAGCCCGGGAAACCTCGTTCGAGAGACCCAGTACTTC
CASSPGNLVRETQYF
>-|TRBV11-2|TRBJ2-7|few
TGTGCCAGCAGGTCCGGGACAGGACAAGCGGGGATCTCCTACGAGCAGTACTTC
CASRSGTGQAGISYEQYF
>-|TRBV29-1|TRBJ2-1|-
TGCAGCGTTGAACGGGATAGCGGCTACAATGAGCAGTTCTTC
CSVERDSGYNEQFF
>-|TRBV30|TRBJ2-6|-
TGTGCCTGGAAGATGGGCATGGAGGCCAACGTCCTGACTTTC
CAWKMGMEANVLTF
>-|TRBV3-1/TRBV3-2|TRBJ2-1|-
TGTGCCAGCAGCCAAGAGCCACTAGACAATGAGCAGTTCTTC
CASSQEPLDNEQFF
>-|TRBV28|TRBJ2-4|-
TGTGCCAGCGGGGCAGCCAAAAACATTCAGTACTTC
CASGAAKNIQYF
>-|TRBV7-2|TRBJ1-3|-
TGTGCCAGCACCCCAGGGGACGGAAACACCATATATTTT
CASTPGDGNTIYF
>TRBD1|TRBV27|TRBJ1-2|-
TGTGCCAGCAGTTTATTGGGACAGGGGATTAACGGCTACACCTTC
CASSLLGQGINGYTF
>-|TRBV6-6|TRBJ1-1|-
TGTGCCAGCAGTTCATCTGCGCGGTACACTGAAGCTTTCTTT
CASSSSARYTEAFF
>-|TRBV30|TRBJ2-7|few
TGTGCCTGGAGCCGGGACTACGAGCAGTACTTC
CAWSRDYEQYF
>-|TRBV28|TRBJ1-4|once
TGTGCCAGCAACAAACAGGGACGAAATGAAAAACTGTTTTTT
CASNKQGRNEKLFF
>-|TRBV10-3|TRBJ2-7|few
TGTGCCATCAGTGAGACCCCGAGCTCCTACGAGCAGTACTTC
CAISETPSSYEQYF
>-|TRBV7-3|TRBJ2-1|-
TGTGCCAGCAGCTCCCCCGTCCAGGGAAATGAGCAGTTCTTC
CASSSPVQGNEQFF
>-|TRBV6-6|TRBJ2-5|-
TGTGCCAGCACCCAGGGCCACCGAGAGACCCAGTACTTC
CASTQGHRETQYF
>-|TRBV7-2|TRBJ1-5|-
TGTGCCAGCAGCTTACCGTATTTCTCTCAGCCCCAGCATTTT
CASSLPYFSQPQHF
>TRBD1|TRBV2|TRBJ1-2|-
TGTGCCAGCAGTGTCCCACGGGACAGTCCGGGCTACACCTTC
CASSVPRDSPGYTF
>TRBD1|TRBV18|TRBJ1-1|-
TGTGCCAGCTCACCCCTTGGACAGGGGCTAACTGAAGCTTTCTTT
CASSPLGQGLTEAFF
>TRBD1|TRBV5-1|TRBJ2-5|-
TGCGCCAGCAGCTCCGGGACAGGAGGCTACCAAGAGACCCAGTACTTC
CASSSGTGGYQETQYF
>TRBD1|TRBV20-1|TRBJ1-4|-
TGCAGTGCTAGTAACCGGGACAGGGTTGAAAAACTGTTTTTT
CSASNRDRVEKLFF
>TRBD1|TRBV5-1|TRBJ2-1|-
TGCGCCAGCAGCTTACAGGGGGGTGGAGGCAATGAGCAGTTCTTC
CASSLQGGGGNEQFF
>-|TRBV3-1/TRBV3-2|TRBJ2-3|-
TGTGCCAGCAGCCAAGGACTAGGTACGCAGTATTTT
CASSQGLGTQYF
>-|TRBV28|TRBJ1-6|few
TGTGCCAGCAGTTTCCGGAATTCACCCCTCCACTTT
CASSFRNSPLHF
>-|TRBV18|TRBJ2-1|-
TGTGCCAGCTCACCCCGGAACAGGGCATACAATGAGCAGTTCTTC
CASSPRNRAYNEQFF
>-|TRBV28|TRBJ1-1|-
TGTGCCAGCAGTACGCAGACAGCTATGAACACTGAAGCTTTCTTT
CASSTQTAMNTEAFF
>-|TRBV10-3|TRBJ1-3|once
TGTGCCATCAGTGGCACAACAGGGATTGCTGGAAACACCATATATTTT
CAISGTTGIAGNTIYF
>-|TRBV19|TRBJ2-3|-
TGTGCCAGTAGTATACAGGGGTCTAGCACAGATACGCAGTATTTT
CASSIQGSSTDTQYF
>TRBD2|TRBV10-3|TRBJ2-3|-
TGTGCCATGACTAGCGGGAGGGGAACTAGCACAGATACGCAGTATTTT
CAMTSGRGTSTDTQYF
>TRBD1|TRBV9|TRBJ1-2|-
TGTGCCAGCAGGGACCCGGGACAGGCATCCTATGGCTACACCTTC
CASRDPGQASYGYTF
>-|TRBV19|TRBJ2-1|-
TGTGCCAGTAAGAGGGGACCGGGACAAATAAACAATGAGCAGTTCTTC
CASKRGPGQINNEQFF
>TRBD2|TRBV10-3|TRBJ2-5|-
TGTGCCATCAGTGATAGGCTAGCGGGAGAGACCCAGTACTTC
CAISDRLAGETQYF
>-|TRBV19|TRBJ1-3|-
TGTGCCAGTACAAAGGGGCCTTACCGCTCTGGAAACACCATATATTTT
CASTKGPYRSGNTIYF
>TRBD1|TRBV12-3/TRBV12-4|TRBJ1-2|few
TGTGCCAGCAGTGCGGACAGGGGTGGCTACACCTTC
CASSADRGGYTF
>-|TRBV2|TRBJ2-2|-
TGTGCCAGCAGACAGATGAACACCGGGGAGCTGTTTTTT
CASRQMNTGELFF
>-|TRBV10-1|TRBJ2-1|-
TGCGCCAGCAGTGAACTAGGAAGCTCCTACAATGAGCAGTTCTTC
CASSELGSSYNEQFF
>-|TRBV21-1|TRBJ1-5|-
TGTGCCAGCAGCAACTACACAGGGTTAAATCAGCCCCAGCATTTT
CASSNYTGLNQPQHF
>-|TRBV21-1|TRBJ1-2|-
TGTGCCAGCAGCAAAGGCCAGGGCTATGGCTACACCTTC
CASSKGQGYGYTF
>TRBD2|TRBV28|TRBJ2-7|once
TGTGCCAGCAGTTCACCTAGCGGTTCCTACGAGCAGTACTTC
CASSSPSGSYEQYF
>-|TRBV30|TRBJ1-1|-
TGTGCCACGGCGGGGGCTGAAGCTTTCTTT
CATAGAEAFF
>TRBD1|TRBV5-4|TRBJ2-7|-
TGTGCCAGCAGCCCACTGACAGGGAGCGAGCAGTACTTC
CASSPLTGSEQYF